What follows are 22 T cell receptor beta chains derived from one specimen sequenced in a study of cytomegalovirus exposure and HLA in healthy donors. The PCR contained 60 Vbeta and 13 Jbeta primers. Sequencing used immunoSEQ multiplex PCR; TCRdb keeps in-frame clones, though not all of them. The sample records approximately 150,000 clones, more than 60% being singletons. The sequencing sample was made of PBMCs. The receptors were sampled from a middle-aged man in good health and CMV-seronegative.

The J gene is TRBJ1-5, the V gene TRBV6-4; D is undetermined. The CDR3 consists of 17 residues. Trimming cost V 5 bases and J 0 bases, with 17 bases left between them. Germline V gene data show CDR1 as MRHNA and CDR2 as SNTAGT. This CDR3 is CASSPRQGRDSNQPQHF. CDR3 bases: TGTGCCAGCAGTCCCCGCCAAGGGCGGGATAGCAATCAGCCCCAGCATTTT.

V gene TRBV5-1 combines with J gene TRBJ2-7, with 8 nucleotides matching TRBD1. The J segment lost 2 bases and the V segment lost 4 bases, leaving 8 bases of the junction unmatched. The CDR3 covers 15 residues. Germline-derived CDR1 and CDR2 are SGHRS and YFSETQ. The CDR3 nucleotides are TGCGCCAGCAGCCTACTGACAGGGGACGCCTACGAGCAGTACTTC. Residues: CASSLLTGDAYEQYF.

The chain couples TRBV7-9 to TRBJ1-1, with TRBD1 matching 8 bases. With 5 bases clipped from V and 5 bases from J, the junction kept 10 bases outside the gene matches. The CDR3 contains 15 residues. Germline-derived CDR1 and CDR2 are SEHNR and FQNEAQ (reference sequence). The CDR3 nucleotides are TGTGCCAGCAGCCCCAAGGACAGGGTCGGGACTGAAGCTTTCTTT. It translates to CASSPKDRVGTEAFF.

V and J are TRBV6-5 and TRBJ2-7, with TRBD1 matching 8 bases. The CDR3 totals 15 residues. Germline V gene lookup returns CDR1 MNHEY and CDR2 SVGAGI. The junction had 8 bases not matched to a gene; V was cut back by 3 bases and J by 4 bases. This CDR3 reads CASSYNPTGGYEQYF. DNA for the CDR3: TGTGCCAGCAGTTATAATCCCACAGGGGGTTACGAGCAGTACTTC.

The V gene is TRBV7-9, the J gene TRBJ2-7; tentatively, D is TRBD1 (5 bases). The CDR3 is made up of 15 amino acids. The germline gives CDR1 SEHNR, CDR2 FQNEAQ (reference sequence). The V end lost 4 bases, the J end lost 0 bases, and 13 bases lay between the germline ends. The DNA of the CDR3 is TGTGCCAGCAGCTCGAGCCAGGGCGGCTCCTACGAGCAGTACTTC. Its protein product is CASSSSQGGSYEQYF. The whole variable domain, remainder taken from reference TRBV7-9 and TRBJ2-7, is DTGVSQNPRHKITKRGQNVTFRCDPISEHNRLYWYRQTLGQGPEFLTYFQNEAQLEKSRLLSDRFSAERPKGSFSTLEIQRTEQGDSAMYLCASSSSQGGSYEQYFGPGTRLTVT.

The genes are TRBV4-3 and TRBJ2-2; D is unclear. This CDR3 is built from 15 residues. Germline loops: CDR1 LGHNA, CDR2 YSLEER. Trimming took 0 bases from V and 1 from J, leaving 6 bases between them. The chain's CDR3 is CASSQEYKNTGELFF. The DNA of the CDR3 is TGCGCCAGCAGCCAAGAGTATAAGAACACCGGGGAGCTGTTTTTT.

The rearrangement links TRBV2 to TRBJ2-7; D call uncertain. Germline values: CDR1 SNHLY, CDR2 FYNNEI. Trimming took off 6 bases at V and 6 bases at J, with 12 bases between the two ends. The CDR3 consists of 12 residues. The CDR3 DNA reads TGTGCCAGCAGCCAGGCAGGTCGCGAGCAGTACTTC. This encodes CASSQAGREQYF.

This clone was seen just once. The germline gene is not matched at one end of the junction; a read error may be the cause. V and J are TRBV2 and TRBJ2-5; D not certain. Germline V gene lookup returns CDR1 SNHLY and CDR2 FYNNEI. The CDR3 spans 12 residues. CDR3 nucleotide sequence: TGTGCCAGCAGTGCTAGTGCCCGCCGGAAGGACTTC. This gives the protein CASSASARRKDF. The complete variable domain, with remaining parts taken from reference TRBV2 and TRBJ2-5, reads EPEVTQTPSHQVTQMGQEVILRCVPISNHLYFYWYRQILGQKVEFLVSFYNNEISEKSEIFDDQFSVERPDGSNFTLKIRSTKLEDSAMYFCASSASARRKDFGPGTRLLVL.

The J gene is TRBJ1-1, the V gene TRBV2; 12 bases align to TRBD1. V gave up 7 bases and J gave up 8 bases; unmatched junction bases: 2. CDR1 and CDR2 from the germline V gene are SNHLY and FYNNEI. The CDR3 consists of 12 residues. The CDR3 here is CASMGTGGEAFF. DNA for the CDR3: TGTGCCAGCATGGGGACAGGGGGCGAAGCTTTCTTT.

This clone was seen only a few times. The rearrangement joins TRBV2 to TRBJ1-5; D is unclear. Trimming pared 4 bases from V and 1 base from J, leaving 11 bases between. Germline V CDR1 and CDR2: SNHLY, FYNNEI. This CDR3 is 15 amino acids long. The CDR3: CASSGPGLSNQPQHF. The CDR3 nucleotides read TGTGCCAGCAGTGGACCGGGATTAAGCAATCAGCCCCAGCATTTT.

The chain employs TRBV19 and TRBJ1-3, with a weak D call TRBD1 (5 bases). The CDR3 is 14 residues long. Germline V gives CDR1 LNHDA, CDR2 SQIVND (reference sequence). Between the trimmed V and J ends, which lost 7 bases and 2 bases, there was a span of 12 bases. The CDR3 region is CASTPGGAGNTIYF. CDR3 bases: TGTGCCAGTACCCCGGGGGGGGCTGGAAACACCATATATTTT.

DNA for the CDR3: TGCGCCAGCAGCCAAGACACGGGACTACCCACAGATACGCAGTATTTT. Amino acid sequence: CASSQDTGLPTDTQYF. This chain connects TRBV4-1 to TRBJ2-3; 7 nucleotides line up with TRBD2. The CDR3 has 16 amino acids. From germline, CDR1 is MGHRA and CDR2 YSYEKL. With V trimmed by 0 bases and J by 2 bases, 5 bases remained unmatched.

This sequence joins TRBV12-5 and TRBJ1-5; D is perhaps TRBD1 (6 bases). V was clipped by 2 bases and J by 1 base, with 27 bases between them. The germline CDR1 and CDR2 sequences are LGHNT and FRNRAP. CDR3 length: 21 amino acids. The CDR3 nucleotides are TGTGCTAGTGGTTTGAGCCCTATATTTTTGTTCGAGGGGGGGAGCAATCAGCCCCAGCATTTT. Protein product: CASGLSPIFLFEGGSNQPQHF.

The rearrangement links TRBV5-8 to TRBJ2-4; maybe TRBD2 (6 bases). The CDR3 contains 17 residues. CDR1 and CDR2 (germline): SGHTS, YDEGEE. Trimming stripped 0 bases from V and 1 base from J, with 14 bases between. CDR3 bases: TGTGCCAGCAGCTTGGTGGAAACTAGCTTCGCCAAAAACATTCAGTACTTC. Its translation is CASSLVETSFAKNIQYF. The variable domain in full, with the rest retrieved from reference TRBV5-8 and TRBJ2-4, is EAGVTQSPTHLIKTRGQQATLRCSPISGHTSVYWYQQALGLGLQFLLWYDEGEERNRGNFPPRFSGRQFPNYSSELNVNALELEDSALYLCASSLVETSFAKNIQYFGAGTRLSVL.

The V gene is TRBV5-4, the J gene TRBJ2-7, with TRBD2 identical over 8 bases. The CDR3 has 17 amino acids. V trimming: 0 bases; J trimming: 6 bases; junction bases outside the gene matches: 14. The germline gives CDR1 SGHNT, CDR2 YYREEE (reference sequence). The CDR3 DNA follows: TGTGCCAGCAGCTTGGACCCCCCGCGGGGGGAAGTCGGCGAGCAGTACTTC. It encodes CASSLDPPRGEVGEQYF.

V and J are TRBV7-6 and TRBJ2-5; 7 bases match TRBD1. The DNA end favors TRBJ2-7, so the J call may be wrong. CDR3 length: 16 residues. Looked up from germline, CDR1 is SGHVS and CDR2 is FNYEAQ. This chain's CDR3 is CASSSAGGPNLYEQYF. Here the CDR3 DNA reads TGTGCCAGCAGCTCCGCAGGGGGTCCGAATCTCTACGAGCAGTACTTC.

The CDR3 sequence: CASSQVRGMNTEAFF. The CDR3 DNA sequence: TGCGCCAGCAGCCAAGTTAGGGGAATGAACACTGAAGCTTTCTTT. This chain joins TRBV4-3 and TRBJ1-1; a possible D gene is TRBD1 (5 bases). Trimming cost V 1 base and J 0 bases, with 9 bases left between them. The CDR3 is 15 amino acids. CDR1 and CDR2 (germline): LGHNA, YSLEER.

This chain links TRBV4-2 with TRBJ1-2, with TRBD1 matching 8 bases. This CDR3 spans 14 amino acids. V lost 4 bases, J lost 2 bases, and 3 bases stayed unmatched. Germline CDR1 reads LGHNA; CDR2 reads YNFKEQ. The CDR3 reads CASSRTGTNYGYTF. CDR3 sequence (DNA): TGTGCCAGCAGCCGGACAGGGACGAACTATGGCTACACCTTC.

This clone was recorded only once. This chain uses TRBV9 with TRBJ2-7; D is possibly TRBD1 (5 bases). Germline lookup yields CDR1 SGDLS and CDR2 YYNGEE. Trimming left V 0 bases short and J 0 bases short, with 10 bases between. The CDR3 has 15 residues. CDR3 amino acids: CASSVEAGLSYEQYF. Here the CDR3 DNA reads TGTGCCAGCAGCGTAGAGGCAGGGCTCTCCTACGAGCAGTACTTC.

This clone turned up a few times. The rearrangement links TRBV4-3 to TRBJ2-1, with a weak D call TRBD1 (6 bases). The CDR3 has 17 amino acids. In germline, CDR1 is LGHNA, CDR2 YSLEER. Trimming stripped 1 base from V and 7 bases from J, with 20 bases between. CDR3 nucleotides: TGCGCCAGCAGCCAAGCGCCAACAGGGAACCCCTCAAATGAGCAGTTCTTC. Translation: CASSQAPTGNPSNEQFF.

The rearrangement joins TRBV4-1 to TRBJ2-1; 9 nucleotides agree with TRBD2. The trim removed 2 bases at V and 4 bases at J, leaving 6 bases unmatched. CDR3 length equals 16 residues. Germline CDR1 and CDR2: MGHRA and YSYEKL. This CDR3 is CASSQFASGVYNEQFF. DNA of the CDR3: TGCGCCAGCAGCCAATTCGCTAGCGGGGTTTACAATGAGCAGTTCTTC.

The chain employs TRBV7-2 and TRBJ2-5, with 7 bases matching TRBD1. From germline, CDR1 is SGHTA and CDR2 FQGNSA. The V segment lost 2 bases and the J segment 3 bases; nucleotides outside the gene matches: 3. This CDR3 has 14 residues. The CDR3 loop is CASSLRQGKETQYF. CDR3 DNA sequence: TGTGCCAGCAGCTTAAGACAGGGAAAAGAGACCCAGTACTTC.